This T cell receptor beta chain was sequenced in a study of blood T cell repertoires in COVID-19. In this sample, this clone turned up a few times. Some clones are missing from TCRdb's copy, which holds only in-frame ones; the method was immunoSEQ multiplex PCR. The sample shows roughly 220,000 clones, 70% to 85% of them seen only once. V lost 2 bases and J lost 8, with 9 bases in between. Per germline, CDR1 SGHTA and CDR2 FQGNSA. This CDR3 region has 13 residues. This chain connects TRBV7-2 to TRBJ1-4; a weak D match, TRBD1 (5 bases). This TCR came from a man in his forties who had recovered from COVID-19. Sequencing used PBMCs or T cells enriched from blood (not recorded which). The CDR3 DNA reads TGTGCCAGCAGCTTACTGTCAGGGGAAAAACTGTTTTTT. Protein: CASSLLSGEKLFF.